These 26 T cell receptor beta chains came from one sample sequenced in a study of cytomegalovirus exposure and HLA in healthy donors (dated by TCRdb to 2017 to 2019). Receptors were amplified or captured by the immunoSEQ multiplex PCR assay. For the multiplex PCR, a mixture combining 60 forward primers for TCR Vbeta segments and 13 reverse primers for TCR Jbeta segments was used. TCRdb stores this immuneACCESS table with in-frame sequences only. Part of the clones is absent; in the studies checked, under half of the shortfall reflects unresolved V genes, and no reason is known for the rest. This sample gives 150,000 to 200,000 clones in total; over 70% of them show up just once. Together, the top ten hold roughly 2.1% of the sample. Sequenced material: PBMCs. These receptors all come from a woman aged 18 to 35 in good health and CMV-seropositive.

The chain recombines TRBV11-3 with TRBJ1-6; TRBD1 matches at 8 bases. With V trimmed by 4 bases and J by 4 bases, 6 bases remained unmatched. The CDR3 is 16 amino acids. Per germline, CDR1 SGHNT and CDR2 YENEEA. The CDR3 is CASSSQGAPYNSPLHF. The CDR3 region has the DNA TGTGCCAGCAGCTCCCAGGGGGCCCCTTATAATTCACCCCTCCACTTT.

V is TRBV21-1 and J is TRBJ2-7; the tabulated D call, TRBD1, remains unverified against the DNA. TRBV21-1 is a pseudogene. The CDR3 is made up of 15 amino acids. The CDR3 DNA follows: TGTGCCAGCAGCAAAACCTCGTCCAGGGGCTACGAGCAGTACGTC. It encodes CASSKTSSRGYEQYV.

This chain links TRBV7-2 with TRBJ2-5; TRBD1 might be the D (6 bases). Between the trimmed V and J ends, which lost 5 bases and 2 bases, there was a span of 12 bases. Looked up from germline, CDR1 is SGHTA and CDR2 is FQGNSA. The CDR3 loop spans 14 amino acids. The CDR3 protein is CASSPDRRQETQYF. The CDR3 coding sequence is TGTGCCAGCAGCCCGGACAGACGACAAGAGACCCAGTACTTC.

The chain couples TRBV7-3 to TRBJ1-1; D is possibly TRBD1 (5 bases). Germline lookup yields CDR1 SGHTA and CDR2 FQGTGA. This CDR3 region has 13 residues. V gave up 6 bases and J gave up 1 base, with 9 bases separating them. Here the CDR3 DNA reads TGTGCCAGCAGGGTACAGGCGAACACTGAAGCTTTCTTT. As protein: CASRVQANTEAFF.

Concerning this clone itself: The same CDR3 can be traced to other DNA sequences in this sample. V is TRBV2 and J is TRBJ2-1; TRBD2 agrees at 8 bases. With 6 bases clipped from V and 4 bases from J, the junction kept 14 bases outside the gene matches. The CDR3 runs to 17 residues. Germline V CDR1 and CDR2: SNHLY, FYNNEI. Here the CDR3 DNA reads TGTGCCAGCAGAGGTACGGGACTGGCGGGGGGTTACAATGAGCAGTTCTTC. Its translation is CASRGTGLAGGYNEQFF.

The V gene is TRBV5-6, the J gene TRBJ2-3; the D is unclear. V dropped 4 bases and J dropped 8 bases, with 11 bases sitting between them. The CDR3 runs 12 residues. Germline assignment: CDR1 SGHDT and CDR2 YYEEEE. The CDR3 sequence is CASSHDFGTQYF. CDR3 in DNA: TGTGCCAGCAGCCATGACTTCGGTACGCAGTATTTT.

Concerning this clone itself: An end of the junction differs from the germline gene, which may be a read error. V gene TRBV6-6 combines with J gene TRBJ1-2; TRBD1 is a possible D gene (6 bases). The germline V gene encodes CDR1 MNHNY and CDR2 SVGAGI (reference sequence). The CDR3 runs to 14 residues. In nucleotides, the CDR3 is TGTGCCAGCGGTTACTCGCACAGGGAGAACGGCTACACCTTC. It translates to CASGYSHRENGYTF.

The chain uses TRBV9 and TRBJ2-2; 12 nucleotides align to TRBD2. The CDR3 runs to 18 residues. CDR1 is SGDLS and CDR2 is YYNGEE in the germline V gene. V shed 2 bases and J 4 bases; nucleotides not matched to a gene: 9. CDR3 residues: CASSVDPSGGVPTGELFF. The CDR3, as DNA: TGTGCCAGCAGCGTGGACCCTAGCGGGGGGGTCCCCACCGGGGAGCTGTTTTTT. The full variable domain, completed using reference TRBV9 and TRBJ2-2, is DSGVTQTPKHLITATGQRVTLRCSPRSGDLSVYWYQQSLDQGLQFLIQYYNGEERAKGNILERFSAQQFPDLHSELNLSSLELGDSALYFCASSVDPSGGVPTGELFFGEGSRLTVL.

CDR3 sequence reads: CASSLKTENTGELFF. DNA for the CDR3: TGCGCCAGCAGCCTAAAAACTGAGAACACCGGGGAGCTGTTTTTT. This rearrangement joins TRBV5-1 to TRBJ2-2; unclear D gene. V was pared by 4 bases and J by 1 base, with 11 bases between. Germline loops: CDR1 SGHRS, CDR2 YFSETQ. This CDR3 spans 15 amino acids.

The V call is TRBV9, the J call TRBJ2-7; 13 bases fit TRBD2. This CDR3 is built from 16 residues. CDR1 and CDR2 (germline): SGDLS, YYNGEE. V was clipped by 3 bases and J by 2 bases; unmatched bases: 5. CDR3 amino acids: CASSASTSGGAYEQYF. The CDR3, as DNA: TGTGCCAGCAGCGCCAGCACTAGCGGGGGGGCCTACGAGCAGTACTTC.

CDR3 residues: CASSTRLAGTYEQYF. The DNA of the CDR3 is TGCGCCAGCAGCACTAGACTAGCGGGTACCTACGAGCAGTACTTC. The chain couples TRBV5-1 to TRBJ2-7; TRBD2 agrees at 10 bases. The CDR3 has 15 residues. Germline lookup yields CDR1 SGHRS and CDR2 YFSETQ. The V and J ends lost 4 bases and 2 bases, in that order; junction bases with no gene match: 6.

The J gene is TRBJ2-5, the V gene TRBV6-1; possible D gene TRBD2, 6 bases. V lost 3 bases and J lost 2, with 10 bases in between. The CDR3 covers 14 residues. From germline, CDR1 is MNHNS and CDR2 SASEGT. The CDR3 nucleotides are TGTGCCAGCAGTGATGGTGGGGGGCAAGAGACCCAGTACTTC. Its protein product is CASSDGGGQETQYF.

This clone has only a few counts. CDR3 DNA: TGCGCCAGCAGCCAAGGGTGGGGCGCCGAGACCCAGTACTTC. This codes for CASSQGWGAETQYF. The chain has TRBV4-1 and TRBJ2-5, with D tentatively TRBD1 (5 bases). From germline, CDR1 is MGHRA and CDR2 YSYEKL. V dropped 1 base and J dropped 5 bases, with 11 bases sitting between them. The CDR3 spans 14 residues.

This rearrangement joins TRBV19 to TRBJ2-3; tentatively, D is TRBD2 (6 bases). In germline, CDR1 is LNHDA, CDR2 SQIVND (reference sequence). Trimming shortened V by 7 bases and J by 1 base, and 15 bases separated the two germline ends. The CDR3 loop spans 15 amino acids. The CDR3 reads CASNGRQRGTDTQYF. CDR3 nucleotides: TGTGCCAGTAACGGGCGTCAGCGGGGCACAGATACGCAGTATTTT.

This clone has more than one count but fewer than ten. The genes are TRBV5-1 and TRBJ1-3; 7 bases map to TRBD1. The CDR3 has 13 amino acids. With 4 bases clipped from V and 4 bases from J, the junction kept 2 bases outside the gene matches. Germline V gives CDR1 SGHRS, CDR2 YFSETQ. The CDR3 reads CASSGTAGNTIYF. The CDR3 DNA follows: TGCGCCAGCAGCGGGACAGCCGGAAACACCATATATTTT.

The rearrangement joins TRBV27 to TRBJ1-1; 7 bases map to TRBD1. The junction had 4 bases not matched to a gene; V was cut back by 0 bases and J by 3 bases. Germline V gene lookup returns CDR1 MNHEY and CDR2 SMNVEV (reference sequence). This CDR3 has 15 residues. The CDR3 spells CASSLSQGFDTEAFF. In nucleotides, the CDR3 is TGTGCCAGCAGTTTATCACAGGGGTTTGACACTGAAGCTTTCTTT.

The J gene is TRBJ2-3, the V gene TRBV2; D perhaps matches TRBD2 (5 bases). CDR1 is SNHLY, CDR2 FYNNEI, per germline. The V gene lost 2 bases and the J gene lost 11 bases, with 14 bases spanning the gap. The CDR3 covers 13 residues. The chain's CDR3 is CASSERGLEVQYF. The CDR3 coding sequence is TGTGCCAGCAGTGAAAGAGGGCTAGAGGTGCAGTATTTT.

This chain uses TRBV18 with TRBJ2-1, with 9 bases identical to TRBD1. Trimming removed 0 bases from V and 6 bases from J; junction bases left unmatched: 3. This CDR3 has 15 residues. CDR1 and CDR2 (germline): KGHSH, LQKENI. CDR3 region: CASSPPGTGSNEQFF. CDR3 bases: TGTGCCAGCTCACCACCCGGGACAGGGAGCAATGAGCAGTTCTTC.

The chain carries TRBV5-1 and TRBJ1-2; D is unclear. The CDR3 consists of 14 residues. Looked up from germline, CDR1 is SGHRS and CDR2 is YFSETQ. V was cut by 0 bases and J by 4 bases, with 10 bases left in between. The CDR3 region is CASSLESDVYGYTF. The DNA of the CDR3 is TGCGCCAGCAGCTTGGAGTCAGATGTCTATGGCTACACCTTC.

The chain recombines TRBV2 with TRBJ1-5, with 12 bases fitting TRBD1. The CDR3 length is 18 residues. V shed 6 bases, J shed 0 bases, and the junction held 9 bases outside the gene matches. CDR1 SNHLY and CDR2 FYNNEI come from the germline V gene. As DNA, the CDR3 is TGTGCCAGCAGGCGGGACAGGGGGCTTTATCTTAGCAATCAGCCCCAGCATTTT. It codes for CASRRDRGLYLSNQPQHF.

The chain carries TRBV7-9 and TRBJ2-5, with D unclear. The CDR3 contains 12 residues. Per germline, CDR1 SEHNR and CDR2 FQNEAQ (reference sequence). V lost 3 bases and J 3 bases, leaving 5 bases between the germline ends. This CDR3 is CASSFLEETQYF. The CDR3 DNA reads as TGTGCCAGCAGCTTCCTCGAAGAGACCCAGTACTTC.

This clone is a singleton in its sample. CDR3: CASSPSRDRVGGVAFF. CDR3 in DNA: TGTGCCAGCTCACCATCCCGAGACAGGGTGGGTGGAGTAGCTTTCTTT. The chain joins TRBV18 to TRBJ1-1; 7 positions match TRBD1. The CDR3 runs 16 residues. Trimming took 2 bases from V and 10 from J; bases not matched to a gene: 16. Germline CDR1 is KGHSH and CDR2 is LQKENI. Complete variable domain (other parts from reference TRBV18 and TRBJ1-1): NAGVMQNPRHLVRRRGQEARLRCSPMKGHSHVYWYRQLPEEGLKFMVYLQKENIIDESGMPKERFSAEFPKEGPSILRIQQVVRGDSAAYFCASSPSRDRVGGVAFFGQGTRLTVV.

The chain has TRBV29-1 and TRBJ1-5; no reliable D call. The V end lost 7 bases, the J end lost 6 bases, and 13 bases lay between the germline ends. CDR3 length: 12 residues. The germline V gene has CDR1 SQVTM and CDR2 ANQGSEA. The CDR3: CSARTLLQPQHF. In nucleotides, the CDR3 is TGCAGCGCCCGCACCCTACTTCAGCCCCAGCATTTT.

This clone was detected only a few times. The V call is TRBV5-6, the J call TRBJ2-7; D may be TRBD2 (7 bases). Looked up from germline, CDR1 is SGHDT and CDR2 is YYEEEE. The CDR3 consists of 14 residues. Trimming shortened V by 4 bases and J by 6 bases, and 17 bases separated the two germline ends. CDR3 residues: CASSRRGGYGEQYF. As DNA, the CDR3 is TGTGCCAGCAGCCGGAGGGGGGGATACGGCGAGCAGTACTTC. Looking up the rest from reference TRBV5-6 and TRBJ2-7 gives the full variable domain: DAGVTQSPTHLIKTRGQQVTLRCSPKSGHDTVSWYQQALGQGPQFIFQYYEEEERQRGNFPDRFSGHQFPNYSSELNVNALLLGDSALYLCASSRRGGYGEQYFGPGTRLTVT.

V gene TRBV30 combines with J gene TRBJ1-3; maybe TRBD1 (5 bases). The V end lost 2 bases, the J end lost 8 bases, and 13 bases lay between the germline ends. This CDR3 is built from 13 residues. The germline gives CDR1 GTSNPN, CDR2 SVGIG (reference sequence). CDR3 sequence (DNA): TGTGCCTGGAGTCCGGACCCAGGGCACACCATATATTTT. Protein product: CAWSPDPGHTIYF.

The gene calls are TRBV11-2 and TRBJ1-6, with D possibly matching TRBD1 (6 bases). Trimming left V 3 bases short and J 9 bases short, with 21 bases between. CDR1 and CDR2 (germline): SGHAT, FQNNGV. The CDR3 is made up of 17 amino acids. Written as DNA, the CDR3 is TGTGCCAGCAGCTTTACGGATTGGGGGGGGCGAGGTTCACCCCTCCACTTT. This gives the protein CASSFTDWGGRGSPLHF.